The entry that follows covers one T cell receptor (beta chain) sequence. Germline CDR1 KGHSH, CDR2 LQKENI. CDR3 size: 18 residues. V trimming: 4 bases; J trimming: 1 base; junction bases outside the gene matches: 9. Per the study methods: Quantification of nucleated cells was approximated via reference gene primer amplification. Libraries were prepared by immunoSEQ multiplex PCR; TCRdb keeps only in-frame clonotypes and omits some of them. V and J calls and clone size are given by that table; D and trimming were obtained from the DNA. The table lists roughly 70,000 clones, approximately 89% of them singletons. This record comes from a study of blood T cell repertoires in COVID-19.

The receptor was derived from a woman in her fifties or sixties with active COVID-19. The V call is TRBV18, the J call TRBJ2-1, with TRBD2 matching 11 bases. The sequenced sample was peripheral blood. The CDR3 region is CASSRRPLAGGSYNEQFF. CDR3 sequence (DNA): TGTGCCAGCTCACGACGACCCCTAGCGGGAGGTTCCTACAATGAGCAGTTCTTC.